The 14 T cell receptor beta chains below come from one sample, sequenced in a study of identical twins. TCRdb analysed the 5' RACE reads with MiXCR anew, one entry per CDR3 protein. The sample holds 410,000 or so distinct CDR3 sequences; 15% to 20% are singletons and the top ten take 9.5% to 15%. The sequencing input was naive T cells sorted from blood. The receptors derive from a man aged 50 to 60 in good health.

This clonotype was seen repeatedly, ten times or more. The chain has TRBV10-3 and TRBJ1-5; 8 bases are a match to TRBD1. V lost 11 bases to trimming and J lost 4 bases; unmatched junction nucleotides: 7. Germline V gene sequence: CDR1 ENHRY, CDR2 SYGVKD. CDR3 length equals 13 residues. The CDR3 DNA is TGTGCCGTCCGGACAGGGCTAAATCAGCCCCAGCATTTT. Its protein product is CAVRTGLNQPQHF.

The CDR3 reads CASSSDRGRSNYGYTF. The CDR3 DNA reads as TGTGCCAGCAGCTCGGACAGGGGACGGTCTAACTATGGCTACACCTTC. The rearrangement joins TRBV6-2 or TRBV6-3 to TRBJ1-2, with 9 bases identical to TRBD1. V lost 6 bases to trimming and J lost 0 bases; unmatched junction nucleotides: 8. Germline-derived CDR1 and CDR2 are MNHEY and SVGEGT. The CDR3 sequence is 16 residues long.

The chain combines TRBV29-1 with TRBJ1-1, with D maybe TRBD1 (5 bases). Between the trimmed V and J ends, which lost 4 bases and 1 base, there was a span of 10 bases. The CDR3 loop spans 13 amino acids. The germline V gene has CDR1 SQVTM and CDR2 ANQGSEA. The CDR3 DNA is TGCAGCGTTGGAAGGGGACGGAACACTGAAGCTTTCTTT. Amino acid sequence: CSVGRGRNTEAFF.

This clonotype appeared many times. The rearrangement uses TRBV7-6 and TRBJ2-3; a possible D gene is TRBD2 (5 bases). CDR3 size: 16 residues. CDR1 is SGHVS, CDR2 FNYEAQ, per germline. Deletions cut 3 bases from V and 0 bases from J, with 13 bases between. The CDR3 reads CASSFILGGSTDTQYF. The DNA of the CDR3 is TGTGCCAGCAGCTTTATTTTGGGCGGGAGCACAGATACGCAGTATTTT.

This clonotype was recorded at least ten times. The chain is built from TRBV12-3 or TRBV12-4 and TRBJ2-7, with D perhaps matching TRBD1 (6 bases). The CDR3 is made up of 15 amino acids. V was shortened by 1 base and J by 4 bases, with 14 bases between the two germline ends. CDR3 residues: CASSLGQGMTYEQYF. The CDR3, as DNA: TGTGCCAGCAGTTTAGGGCAGGGGATGACATACGAGCAGTACTTC.

This clonotype appeared many times. The V and J genes are TRBV20-1 and TRBJ1-3; D is uncertain. This CDR3 region has 12 residues. V lost 5 bases to trimming and J lost 4 bases, with 9 bases between them. Germline V gene data show CDR1 as DFQATT and CDR2 as SNEGSKA (reference sequence). The CDR3 region is CSARNLGNTIYF. The CDR3, as DNA: TGCAGTGCTCGGAACTTAGGAAACACCATATATTTT.

This clonotype turned up a few times. The gene calls are TRBV5-5 and TRBJ2-1; 7 nucleotides agree with TRBD2. The CDR3 has 15 amino acids. With V trimmed by 3 bases and J by 7 bases, 10 bases remained unmatched. From germline, CDR1 is SGHKS and CDR2 YYEKEE (reference sequence). The CDR3: CASSSGLGAGNEQFF. CDR3 DNA: TGTGCCAGCAGCTCCGGACTAGGGGCTGGGAATGAGCAGTTCTTC.

V and J are TRBV4-1 and TRBJ1-4; no clear D. CDR3 length equals 16 residues. The germline CDR1 and CDR2 sequences are MGHRA and YSYEKL. The V and J ends lost 1 base and 6 bases respectively, with 15 bases between them. For the CDR3, the DNA is TGCGCCAGCAGCCAAGTAGGTGGCGGAGTGGATGAAAAACTGTTTTTT. This codes for CASSQVGGGVDEKLFF.

The chain carries TRBV20-1 and TRBJ2-3; 9 nucleotides match TRBD2. The CDR3 loop spans 15 amino acids. V lost 3 bases, J lost 0 bases, and 4 bases stayed unmatched. Germline CDR1 and CDR2: DFQATT and SNEGSKA (reference sequence). The CDR3 spells CSARGGTSSTDTQYF. DNA of the CDR3: TGCAGTGCTAGGGGCGGGACTAGCAGCACAGATACGCAGTATTTT.

The sample holds many counts of this clonotype. The genes are TRBV7-2 and TRBJ2-7; 11 nucleotides line up with TRBD2. From germline, CDR1 is SGHTA and CDR2 FQGNSA. The ends lost 5 bases at V and 3 bases at J; junction bases unmatched: 3. The CDR3 totals 14 residues. CDR3 sequence (DNA): TGTGCCAGCAGCAAAACTAGCGGGAGCTACGAGCAGTACTTC. As protein: CASSKTSGSYEQYF. The full variable domain, rest sourced from reference TRBV7-2 and TRBJ2-7, is GAGVSQSPSNKVTEKGKDVELRCDPISGHTALYWYRQSLGQGLEFLIYFQGNSAPDKSGLPSDRFSAERTGGSVSTLTIQRTQQEDSAVYLCASSKTSGSYEQYFGPGTRLTVT.

The V and J genes are TRBV6-5 and TRBJ2-1; possible D gene TRBD2, 6 bases. The CDR3 contains 16 residues. V was shortened by 0 bases and J by 1 base, with 10 bases between the two germline ends. Germline CDR1 and CDR2: MNHEY and SVGAGI. CDR3 sequence: CASSYSTGESYNEQFF. As DNA, the CDR3 is TGTGCCAGCAGTTACTCGACGGGAGAGTCCTACAATGAGCAGTTCTTC.

Points on this clonotype: This clone may be a read error of a much larger clone one base away. The J gene is TRBJ2-7, the V gene TRBV3-1; TRBD1 matches 8 bases. Germline CDR1 and CDR2: LGHDT and YNNKEL (reference sequence). The CDR3 runs to 14 residues. J gave up 1 base and V 4 bases, and 3 bases lay outside the gene matches. CDR3 protein: CASSRQGKSYEQYF. The CDR3 bases are TGTGCCAGCAGCCGACAGGGGAAGTCCTACGAGCAGTACTTC.

The J gene is TRBJ2-5, the V gene TRBV18, with 9 bases lining up with TRBD1. This CDR3 is built from 16 residues. V shed 2 bases, J shed 5 bases, and the junction held 9 bases outside the gene matches. Germline lookup yields CDR1 KGHSH and CDR2 LQKENI. In nucleotides, the CDR3 is TGTGCCAGCTCACCAGAGGACAGGGGAGGAGGTGAGACCCAGTACTTC. Its translation is CASSPEDRGGGETQYF.

This clonotype was detected a few times. The CDR3, as DNA: TGTGCCAGCAGCTTGTATCCTGTGTCTAGCCTCACCGGGGAGCTGTTTTTT. This sequence encodes CASSLYPVSSLTGELFF. This rearrangement joins TRBV7-9 to TRBJ2-2, with D possibly TRBD2 on 5 matching bases. Germline values: CDR1 SEHNR, CDR2 FQNEAQ (reference sequence). This CDR3 contains 17 residues. Trimming cost V 3 bases and J 4 bases, with 18 bases left between them. Complete variable domain (other parts from reference TRBV7-9 and TRBJ2-2): DTGVSQNPRHKITKRGQNVTFRCDPISEHNRLYWYRQTLGQGPEFLTYFQNEAQLEKSRLLSDRFSAERPKGSFSTLEIQRTEQGDSAMYLCASSLYPVSSLTGELFFGEGSRLTVL.